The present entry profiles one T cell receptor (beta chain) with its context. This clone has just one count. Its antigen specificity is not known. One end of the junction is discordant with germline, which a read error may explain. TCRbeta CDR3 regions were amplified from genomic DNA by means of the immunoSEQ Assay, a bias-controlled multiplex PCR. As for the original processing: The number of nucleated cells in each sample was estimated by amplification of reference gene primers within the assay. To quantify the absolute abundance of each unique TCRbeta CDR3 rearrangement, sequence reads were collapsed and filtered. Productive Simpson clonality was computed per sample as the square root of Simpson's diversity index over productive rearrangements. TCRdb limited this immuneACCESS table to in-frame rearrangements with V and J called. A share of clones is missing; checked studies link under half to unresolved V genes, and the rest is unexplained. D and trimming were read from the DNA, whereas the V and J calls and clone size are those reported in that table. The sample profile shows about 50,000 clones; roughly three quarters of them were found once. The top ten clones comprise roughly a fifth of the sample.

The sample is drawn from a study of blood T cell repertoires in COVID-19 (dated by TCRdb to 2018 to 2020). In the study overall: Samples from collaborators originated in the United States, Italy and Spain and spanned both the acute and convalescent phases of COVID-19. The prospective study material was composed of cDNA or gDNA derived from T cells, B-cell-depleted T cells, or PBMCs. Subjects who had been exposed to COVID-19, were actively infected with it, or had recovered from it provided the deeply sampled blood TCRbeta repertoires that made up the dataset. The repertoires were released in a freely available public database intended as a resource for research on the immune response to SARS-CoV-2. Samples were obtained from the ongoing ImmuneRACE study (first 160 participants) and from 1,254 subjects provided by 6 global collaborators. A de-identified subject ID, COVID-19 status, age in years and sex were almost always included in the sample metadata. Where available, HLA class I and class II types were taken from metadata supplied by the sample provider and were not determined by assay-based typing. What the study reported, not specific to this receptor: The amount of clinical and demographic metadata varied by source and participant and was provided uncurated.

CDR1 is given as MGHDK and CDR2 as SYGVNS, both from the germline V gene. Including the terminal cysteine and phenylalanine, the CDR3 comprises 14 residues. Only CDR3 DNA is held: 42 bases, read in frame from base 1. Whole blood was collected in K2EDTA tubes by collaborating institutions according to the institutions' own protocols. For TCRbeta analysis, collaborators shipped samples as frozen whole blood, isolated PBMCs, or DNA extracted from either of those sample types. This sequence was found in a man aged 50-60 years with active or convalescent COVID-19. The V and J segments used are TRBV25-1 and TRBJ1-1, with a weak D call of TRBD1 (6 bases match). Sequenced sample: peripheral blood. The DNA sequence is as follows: TGTGCCAGCAGTGAAAATTTGGATTACAGGGAGCCACCATTT. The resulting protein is CASSENLDYREPPF.